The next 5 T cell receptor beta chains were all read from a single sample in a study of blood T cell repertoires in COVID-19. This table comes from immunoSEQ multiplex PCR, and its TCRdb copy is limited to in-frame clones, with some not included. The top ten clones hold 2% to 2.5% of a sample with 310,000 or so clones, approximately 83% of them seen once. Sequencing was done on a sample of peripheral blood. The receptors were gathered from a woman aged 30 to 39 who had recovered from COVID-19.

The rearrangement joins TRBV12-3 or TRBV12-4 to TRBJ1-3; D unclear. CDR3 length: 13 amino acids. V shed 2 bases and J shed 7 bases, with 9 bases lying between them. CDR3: CASSLLARNTIYF. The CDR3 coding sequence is TGTGCCAGCAGTTTACTCGCCCGGAACACCATATATTTT.

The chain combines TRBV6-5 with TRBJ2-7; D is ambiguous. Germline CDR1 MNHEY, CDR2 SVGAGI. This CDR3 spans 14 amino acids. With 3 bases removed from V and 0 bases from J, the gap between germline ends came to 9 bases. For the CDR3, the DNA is TGTGCCAGCAGTTATTCCAGGTCCTCCTACGAGCAGTACTTC. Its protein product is CASSYSRSSYEQYF.

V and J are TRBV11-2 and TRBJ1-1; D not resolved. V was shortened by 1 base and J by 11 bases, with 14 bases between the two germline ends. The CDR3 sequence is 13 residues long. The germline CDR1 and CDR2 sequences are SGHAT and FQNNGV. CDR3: CASSLVSLSRAFF. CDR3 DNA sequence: TGTGCCAGCAGCTTAGTAAGTTTATCGAGGGCTTTCTTT.

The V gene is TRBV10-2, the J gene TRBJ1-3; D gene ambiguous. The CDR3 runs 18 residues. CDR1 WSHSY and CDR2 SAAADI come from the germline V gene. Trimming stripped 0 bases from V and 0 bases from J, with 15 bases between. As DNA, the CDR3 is TGCGCCAGCAGTGAGTCGTTCTCGGTAGTCAACTCTGGAAACACCATATATTTT. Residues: CASSESFSVVNSGNTIYF.

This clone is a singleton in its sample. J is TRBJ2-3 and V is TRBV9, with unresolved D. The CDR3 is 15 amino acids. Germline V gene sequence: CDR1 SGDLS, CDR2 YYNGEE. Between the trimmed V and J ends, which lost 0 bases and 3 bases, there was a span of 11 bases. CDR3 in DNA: TGTGCCAGCAGCGTAGCGTCCCAGGTAACAGATACGCAGTATTTT. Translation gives CASSVASQVTDTQYF.